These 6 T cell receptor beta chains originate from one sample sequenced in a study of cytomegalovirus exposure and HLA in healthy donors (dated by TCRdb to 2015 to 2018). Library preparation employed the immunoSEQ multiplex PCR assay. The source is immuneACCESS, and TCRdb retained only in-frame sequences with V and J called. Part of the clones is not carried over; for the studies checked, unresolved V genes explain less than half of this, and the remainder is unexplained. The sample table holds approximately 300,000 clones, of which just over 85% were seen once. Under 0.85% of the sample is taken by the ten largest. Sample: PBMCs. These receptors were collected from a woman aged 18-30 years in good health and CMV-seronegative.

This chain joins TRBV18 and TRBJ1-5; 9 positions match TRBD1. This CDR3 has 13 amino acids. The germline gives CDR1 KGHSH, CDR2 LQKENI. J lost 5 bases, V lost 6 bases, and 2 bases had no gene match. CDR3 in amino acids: CASSRTGDQPQHF. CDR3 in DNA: TGTGCCAGCTCCCGGACAGGGGATCAGCCCCAGCATTTT.

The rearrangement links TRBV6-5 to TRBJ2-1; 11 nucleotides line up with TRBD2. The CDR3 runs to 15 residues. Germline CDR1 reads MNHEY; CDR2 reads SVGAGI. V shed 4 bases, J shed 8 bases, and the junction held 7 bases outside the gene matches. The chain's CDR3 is CASSLLAGASDEQFF. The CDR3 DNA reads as TGTGCCAGCAGTTTACTAGCGGGAGCGTCAGATGAGCAGTTCTTC.

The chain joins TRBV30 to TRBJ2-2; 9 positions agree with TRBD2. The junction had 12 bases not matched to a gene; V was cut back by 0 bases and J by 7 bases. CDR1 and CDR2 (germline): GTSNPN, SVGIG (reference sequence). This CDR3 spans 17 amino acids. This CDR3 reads CAWSVLVAGVGGGELFF. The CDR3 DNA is TGTGCCTGGAGTGTACTGGTAGCGGGAGTTGGGGGCGGGGAGCTGTTTTTT.

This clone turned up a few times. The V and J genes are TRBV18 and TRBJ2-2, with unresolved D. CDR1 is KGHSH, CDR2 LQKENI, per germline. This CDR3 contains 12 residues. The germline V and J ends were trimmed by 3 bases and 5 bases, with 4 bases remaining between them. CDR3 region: CASSPRTGELFF. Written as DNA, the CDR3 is TGTGCCAGCTCACCCCGTACCGGGGAGCTGTTTTTT.

CDR3 in amino acids: CASSLEQLAGGPNEQFF. As DNA, the CDR3 is TGTGCCAGCAGCTTAGAACAATTAGCGGGAGGGCCCAATGAGCAGTTCTTC. This chain joins TRBV7-6 and TRBJ2-1; 11 nucleotides match TRBD2. V was pared by 1 base and J by 6 bases, with 8 bases of the junction left unmatched. Looked up from germline, CDR1 is SGHVS and CDR2 is FNYEAQ. The CDR3 length is 17 residues.

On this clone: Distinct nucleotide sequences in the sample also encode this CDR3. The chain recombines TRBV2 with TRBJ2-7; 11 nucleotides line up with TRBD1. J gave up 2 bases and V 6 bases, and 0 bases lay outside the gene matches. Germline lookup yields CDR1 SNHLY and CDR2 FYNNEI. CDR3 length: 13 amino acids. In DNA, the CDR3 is TGTGCCAGCAGGGGACAGGGGGCCTACGAGCAGTACTTC. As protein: CASRGQGAYEQYF.